The next 16 T cell receptor beta chains were all read from a single sample in a study of blood T cell repertoires in COVID-19. The data were produced by immunoSEQ multiplex PCR, yet TCRdb's version contains in-frame clones alone and is incomplete. Seen here are about 200,000 clones, 86% observed once, and the top ten hold more than 0.7%. The sequencing sample was made of peripheral blood. These receptors all stem from a woman in her seventies with acute or convalescent COVID-19.

This clone was observed once. The chain recombines TRBV5-4 with TRBJ2-3; possibly TRBD1 for D (6 bases). Trimming removed 5 bases from V and 5 bases from J, with 18 bases in between. CDR1 is SGHNT, CDR2 YYREEE, per germline (reference sequence). This CDR3 has 15 amino acids. Here the CDR3 DNA reads TGTGCCAGCAGTCGGACACAGGGCAGTCGAGATACGCAGTATTTT. Amino acid sequence: CASSRTQGSRDTQYF.

The CDR3 DNA reads as TGTGCCAGCAGCTTAGCAGGGGCCACCTACGAGCAGTACTTC. Amino acids: CASSLAGATYEQYF. This sequence joins TRBV7-9 and TRBJ2-7, with D perhaps TRBD1 (5 bases). This CDR3 has 14 amino acids. V was cut by 0 bases and J by 2 bases, with 8 bases left in between. Germline V gene lookup returns CDR1 SEHNR and CDR2 FQNEAQ (reference sequence).

The chain joins TRBV10-3 to TRBJ1-1; D possibly corresponds to TRBD1 (5 bases). The CDR3 loop spans 16 amino acids. Germline CDR1 is ENHRY and CDR2 is SYGVKD. With 7 bases removed from V and 1 base from J, the gap between germline ends came to 19 bases. The CDR3 region has the DNA TGTGCCATCACCGCTGGTGGGGGGGGAGGGAACACTGAAGCTTTCTTT. Amino acid sequence: CAITAGGGGGNTEAFF.

This chain connects TRBV18 to TRBJ2-2, with a weak D call TRBD1 (5 bases). The CDR3 covers 16 residues. V was clipped by 6 bases and J by 0 bases, with 14 bases between them. Germline loops: CDR1 KGHSH, CDR2 LQKENI. The CDR3 bases are TGTGCCAGCTCGCTCCAGGGTCCTTCGAACACCGGGGAGCTGTTTTTT. This encodes CASSLQGPSNTGELFF.

The chain uses TRBV5-4 and TRBJ1-2, with a possible D match to TRBD1 (5 bases). V lost 4 bases, J lost 3 bases, and 13 bases lay in between. The CDR3 spans 14 residues. CDR1 SGHNT and CDR2 YYREEE come from the germline V gene (reference sequence). The CDR3 spells CASSPQGWHYGYTF. In nucleotides, the CDR3 is TGTGCCAGCAGCCCCCAGGGTTGGCACTATGGCTACACCTTC.

The chain links TRBV14 to TRBJ2-7; 11 bases line up with TRBD2. CDR1 is SGHDN and CDR2 is FVKESK in the germline V gene. J lost 8 bases, V lost 2 bases, and 5 bases had no gene match. The CDR3 sequence is 14 residues long. CDR3 DNA: TGTGCCAGCAGCCAAACTAGCGGGAGCTTGCAGCAGTACTTC. Its protein is CASSQTSGSLQQYF.

This clone appeared a few times. The CDR3 DNA follows: TGTGCCAGCAGTCGGGACAGCGCTTCTAACTATGGCTACACCTTC. It codes for CASSRDSASNYGYTF. This chain connects TRBV7-9 to TRBJ1-2, with TRBD1 matching over 7 bases. V shed 6 bases, J shed 0 bases, and the junction held 7 bases outside the gene matches. The CDR3 spans 15 residues. Germline CDR1 and CDR2: SEHNR and FQNEAQ (reference sequence).

The chain employs TRBV5-1 and TRBJ1-5; D gene ambiguous. V lost 1 base, J lost 7 bases, and 12 bases lay in between. The germline V gene has CDR1 SGHRS and CDR2 YFSETQ. This CDR3 is built from 14 residues. DNA of the CDR3: TGCGCCAGCAGCTTGAGGCGGTCACGGCAGCCCCAGCATTTT. Encoded protein: CASSLRRSRQPQHF. Variable domain in full (rest from reference TRBV5-1 and TRBJ1-5): KAGVTQTPRYLIKTRGQQVTLSCSPISGHRSVSWYQQTPGQGLQFLFEYFSETQRNKGNFPGRFSGRQFSNSRSEMNVSTLELGDSALYLCASSLRRSRQPQHFGDGTRLSIL.

In nucleotides, the CDR3 is TGTGCCAGCAGCCAACTAATACAGGGGGGCTATGGCTACACCTTC. It yields the protein CASSQLIQGGYGYTF. This chain joins TRBV3-1 (or the pseudogene TRBV3-2) and TRBJ1-2, with 8 nucleotides matching TRBD1. Trimming took 2 bases from V and 4 from J; bases not matched to a gene: 6. The CDR3 loop spans 15 amino acids. Per germline, CDR1 LGHDT and CDR2 YNNKEL (reference sequence).

The chain couples TRBV3-1 (or the pseudogene TRBV3-2) to TRBJ1-1; no firm D call. Germline CDR1 is LGHDT and CDR2 is YNNKEL (reference sequence). This CDR3 spans 13 amino acids. Trimming took off 4 bases at V and 1 base at J, with 7 bases between the two ends. CDR3 protein: CASSRWRNTEAFF. Here the CDR3 DNA reads TGTGCCAGCAGCCGCTGGAGGAACACTGAAGCTTTCTTT.

This chain links TRBV12-3 or TRBV12-4 with TRBJ1-1; no clear D. The CDR3 has 11 amino acids. V lost 3 bases, J lost 11 bases, and 10 bases lay in between. Written as DNA, the CDR3 is TGTGCCAGCAGTTTTTTGAGGGAGGCTTTCTTT. Translated, it gives CASSFLREAFF.

V and J are TRBV6-1 and TRBJ1-3, with 9 positions matching TRBD1. This CDR3 has 15 residues. The V gene's germline CDR1 is MNHNS and CDR2 SASEGT. V trimming: 3 bases; J trimming: 3 bases; junction bases outside the gene matches: 3. CDR3 sequence (DNA): TGTGCCAGCAGTGAGGACAGGGGCCTTGGAAACACCATATATTTT. Translating it yields CASSEDRGLGNTIYF.

V usage is TRBV5-5 and J usage is TRBJ2-5; 10 positions match TRBD1. Germline values: CDR1 SGHKS, CDR2 YYEKEE (reference sequence). Losses at the gene ends were 2 bases for V and 5 bases for J; bases not matched to a gene: 12. CDR3 length equals 17 residues. The CDR3 spells CASSFTTGGLSGETQYF. The CDR3 DNA reads as TGTGCCAGCAGCTTTACGACAGGGGGCTTGTCAGGGGAGACCCAGTACTTC.

The CDR3, as DNA: TGTGCCAGCAGTTCGACAGGGTATGTGGAGACCCAGTACTTC. Amino acid sequence: CASSSTGYVETQYF. This rearrangement joins TRBV6-2 or TRBV6-3 to TRBJ2-5; 7 bases align to TRBD1. The CDR3 extends over 14 amino acids. Per germline, CDR1 MNHEY and CDR2 SVGEGT. V shed 4 bases and J 5 bases; nucleotides not matched to a gene: 7.

This chain joins TRBV19 and TRBJ1-5, with D possibly being TRBD1 (5 bases). The V gene lost 5 bases and the J gene lost 2 bases, with 13 bases spanning the gap. The CDR3 sequence is 15 residues long. The germline CDR1 and CDR2 sequences are LNHDA and SQIVND (reference sequence). CDR3 residues: CASSLSGQRNQPQHF. In DNA form, the CDR3 reads TGTGCCAGTAGTTTATCAGGACAACGCAATCAGCCCCAGCATTTT.

This clone was counted a single time. The rearrangement uses TRBV2 and TRBJ2-3; D may be TRBD2 (5 bases). The CDR3 runs 13 residues. The V end was cut by 10 bases, the J end by 2 bases, with 13 bases between. Germline lookup yields CDR1 SNHLY and CDR2 FYNNEI. This chain's CDR3 is CATERGYTDTQYF. The CDR3 bases are TGTGCCACCGAGAGAGGGTACACAGATACGCAGTATTTT.